The 17 T cell receptor beta chains listed next were all sequenced from one sample in a study of T cell repertoires in cytomegalovirus infection. Via MiXCR, TCRdb re-called the reads, giving one row per CDR3 protein. The table has around 570,000 distinct CDR3 sequences, just under 40% seen once; the top ten hold 48%. These TCRs are of unknown antigen specificity. This specimen consisted of cultured PBMCs, obtained from culture after CMV antigen stimulation. Receptors were obtained from a human donor in good health (CMV status not recorded). Some clones in this sample may be carry-over from other donors' samples.

The chain is built from TRBV7-6 and TRBJ2-7; TRBD1 or TRBD2 may be the D gene (5 bases each). V lost 5 bases to trimming and J lost 2 bases, with 16 bases between them. Germline V lookup: CDR1 SGHVS, CDR2 FNYEAQ. This CDR3 has 15 amino acids. CDR3 bases: TGTGCCAGCAGCCTGGCCCGGGGCAGCGCCTACGAGCAGTACTTC. The encoded protein is CASSLARGSAYEQYF. The entire variable domain, with the rest obtained from reference TRBV7-6 and TRBJ2-7, is as follows: GAGVSQSPRYKVTKRGQDVALRCDPISGHVSLYWYRQALGQGPEFLTYFNYEAQQDKSGLPNDRFSAERPEGSISTLTIQRTEQRDSAMYRCASSLARGSAYEQYFGPGTRLTVT.

This clonotype was recorded many times. The gene calls are TRBV7-2 and TRBJ2-1; possibly TRBD1 for D (6 bases). The V end was cut by 5 bases, the J end by 2 bases, with 16 bases between. Germline CDR1 and CDR2: SGHTA and FQGNSA. This CDR3 has 16 residues. The CDR3 nucleotides read TGTGCCAGCAGCCCAGGGACACCGACTCCCTACAATGAGCAGTTCTTC. This translates into CASSPGTPTPYNEQFF.

Only a few counts were recorded for this clonotype. The chain couples TRBV20-1 to TRBJ1-6, with a tentative D call TRBD1 (6 bases). This CDR3 comprises 13 residues. V lost 3 bases and J lost 6, with 9 bases in between. Germline CDR1 reads DFQATT; CDR2 reads SNEGSKA (reference sequence). The CDR3 DNA reads as TGCAGTGCTAGTACGGACAGTAATTCACCCCTCCACTTT. Protein product: CSASTDSNSPLHF.

This clonotype was recorded many times. V usage is TRBV7-6 and J usage is TRBJ2-2; TRBD2 agrees at 7 bases. The V segment lost 2 bases and the J segment 0 bases; nucleotides outside the gene matches: 3. The germline V gene has CDR1 SGHVS and CDR2 FNYEAQ. This CDR3 comprises 16 residues. The CDR3: CASSLRAGANTGELFF. The CDR3 coding sequence is TGTGCCAGCAGCTTAAGGGCGGGGGCGAACACCGGGGAGCTGTTTTTT.

This chain joins TRBV14 and TRBJ2-1, with 10 bases matching TRBD1. The V and J ends lost 5 bases and 7 bases, in that order; junction bases with no gene match: 5. The V gene's germline CDR1 is SGHDN and CDR2 FVKESK. The CDR3 extends over 14 amino acids. CDR3: CASSSRDRGNEQFF. For the CDR3, the DNA is TGTGCCAGCAGCTCCCGGGACAGGGGTAATGAGCAGTTCTTC.

This clonotype showed up just a few times. The chain's CDR3 is CASSSPGHRMLLIEKLFF. The CDR3 bases are TGTGCCAGCAGTTCCCCGGGACACCGGATGTTACTGATTGAAAAACTGTTTTTT. V is TRBV6-6 and J is TRBJ1-4; D may be TRBD1 (6 bases). Germline V CDR1 and CDR2: MNHNY, SVGAGI (reference sequence). V dropped 4 bases and J dropped 7 bases, with 25 bases sitting between them. The CDR3 extends over 18 amino acids.

CDR3: CSVEDLSIMNTEAFF. Written as DNA, the CDR3 is TGCAGCGTTGAAGATCTCAGTATTATGAACACTGAAGCTTTCTTT. The chain couples TRBV29-1 to TRBJ1-1; D remains unclear. The CDR3 is 15 residues long. With 0 bases removed from V and 0 bases from J, the gap between germline ends came to 11 bases. Germline V gene sequence: CDR1 SQVTM, CDR2 ANQGSEA. Full variable domain (missing parts from reference TRBV29-1 and TRBJ1-1): SAVISQKPSRDICQRGTSLTIQCQVDSQVTMMFWYRQQPGQSLTLIATANQGSEATYESGFVIDKFPISRPNLTFSTLTVSNMSPEDSSIYLCSVEDLSIMNTEAFFGQGTRLTVV.

A few counts support this clonotype. The CDR3 spells CASSRPTSGGEQYF. CDR3 nucleotides: TGTGCCAGCAGCCGTCCAACTAGTGGGGGCGAGCAGTACTTC. V is TRBV7-2 and J is TRBJ2-7; D could derive from TRBD1 or TRBD2 (5 bases each). Germline V lookup: CDR1 SGHTA, CDR2 FQGNSA. V was cut by 5 bases and J by 6 bases, with 17 bases left in between. This CDR3 contains 14 residues.

This chain connects TRBV4-1 to TRBJ2-2; either TRBD1 or TRBD2 may fit D (6 bases each). The CDR3 spans 19 residues. Germline V gene sequence: CDR1 MGHRA, CDR2 YSYEKL. V was cut by 0 bases and J by 4 bases, with 21 bases left in between. In DNA form, the CDR3 reads TGCGCCAGCAGCCAAGACCGAAGCAGAAAGGGGGGTTTCACCGGGGAGCTGTTTTTT. This translates into CASSQDRSRKGGFTGELFF.

Ten or more counts support this clonotype. The chain joins TRBV7-8 to TRBJ1-1; D is undetermined. The V gene's germline CDR1 is SGHVS and CDR2 FQNEAQ. The V end was cut by 5 bases, the J end by 0 bases, with 10 bases between. The CDR3 runs 14 residues. CDR3 DNA sequence: TGTGCCAGCAGCGGAGGACGGTTGAACACTGAAGCTTTCTTT. Translated, it gives CASSGGRLNTEAFF.

This clonotype was seen only a few times. V gene TRBV12-3 or TRBV12-4 combines with J gene TRBJ1-1; unclear D gene. The V end lost 6 bases, the J end lost 8 bases, and 13 bases lay between the germline ends. The CDR3 runs 12 residues. CDR3 region: CASSPRLPEAFF. The CDR3 nucleotides are TGTGCCAGCAGCCCACGTCTACCGGAAGCTTTCTTT.

This clonotype was seen a few times. The chain is built from TRBV7-2 and TRBJ2-5; TRBD1 aligns across 9 bases. J was trimmed by 1 base and V by 5 bases; bases with no gene match: 5. Germline CDR1 and CDR2: SGHTA and FQGNSA. This CDR3 has 15 residues. The CDR3 here is CASSAAGQGQETQYF. The CDR3 region has the DNA TGTGCCAGCAGCGCCGCGGGACAGGGCCAAGAGACCCAGTACTTC.

The V gene is TRBV6-1, the J gene TRBJ1-5, with 11 bases lining up with TRBD1. Unmatched junction bases numbered 2, after V lost 3 bases and J lost 1 base. This CDR3 has 16 amino acids. Germline CDR1 is MNHNS and CDR2 is SASEGT. The CDR3 sequence is CASSDRDRGSNQPQHF. The CDR3, as DNA: TGTGCCAGCAGTGATCGGGACAGGGGGAGCAATCAGCCCCAGCATTTT.

This clonotype was counted between two and nine times. This chain joins TRBV19 and TRBJ1-5; a weak D match, TRBD1 (6 bases). Germline V gene lookup returns CDR1 LNHDA and CDR2 SQIVND (reference sequence). Trimming took 6 bases from V and 4 from J, leaving 16 bases between them. This CDR3 spans 15 amino acids. Here the CDR3 reads CASSTQGVSNQPQHF. The CDR3 coding sequence is TGTGCCAGTAGCACACAGGGAGTAAGTAATCAGCCCCAGCATTTT.

V gene TRBV6-2 or TRBV6-3 combines with J gene TRBJ2-6; 9 bases align to TRBD1. There are 18 residues in the CDR3. Germline V lookup: CDR1 MNHEY, CDR2 SVGEGT. Trimming cost V 2 bases and J 1 base; bases outside gene matches: 6. Here the CDR3 reads CASSYHPGQGSGANVLTF. The DNA of the CDR3 is TGTGCCAGCAGTTACCACCCGGGACAGGGTTCTGGGGCCAACGTCCTGACTTTC.

This clonotype has more than one count but fewer than ten. The genes are TRBV7-9 and TRBJ2-7, with no clear D. Germline CDR1 reads SEHNR; CDR2 reads FQNEAQ (reference sequence). Trimming cost V 5 bases and J 4 bases, with 6 bases left between them. The CDR3 loop spans 11 amino acids. CDR3 amino acids: CASSREYEQYF. DNA of the CDR3: TGTGCCAGCAGCCGCGAATACGAGCAGTACTTC.

In DNA form, the CDR3 reads TGTGCCTGGAGTCCACAGGCTAACTATGGCTACACCTTC. Protein product: CAWSPQANYGYTF. The V call is TRBV30, the J call TRBJ1-2; perhaps TRBD1 as D (5 bases). CDR3 length equals 13 residues. CDR1 is GTSNPN, CDR2 SVGIG, per germline (reference sequence). The germline V and J ends were trimmed by 2 bases and 0 bases, with 7 bases remaining between them.